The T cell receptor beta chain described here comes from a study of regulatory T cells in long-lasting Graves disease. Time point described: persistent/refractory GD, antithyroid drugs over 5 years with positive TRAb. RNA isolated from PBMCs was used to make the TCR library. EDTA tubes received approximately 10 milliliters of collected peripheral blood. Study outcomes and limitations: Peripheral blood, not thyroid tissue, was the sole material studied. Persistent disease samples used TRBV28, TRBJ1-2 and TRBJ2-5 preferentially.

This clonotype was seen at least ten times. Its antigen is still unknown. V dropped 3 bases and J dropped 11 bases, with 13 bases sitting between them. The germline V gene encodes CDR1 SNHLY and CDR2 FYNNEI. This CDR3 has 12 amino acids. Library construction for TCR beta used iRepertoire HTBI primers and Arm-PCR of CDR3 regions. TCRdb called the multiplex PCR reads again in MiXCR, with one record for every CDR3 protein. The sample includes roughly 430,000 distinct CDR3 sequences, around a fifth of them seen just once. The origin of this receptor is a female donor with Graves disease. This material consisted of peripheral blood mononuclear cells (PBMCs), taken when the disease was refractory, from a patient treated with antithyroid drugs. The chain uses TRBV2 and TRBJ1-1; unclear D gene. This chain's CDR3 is CASSEGSPGAFF. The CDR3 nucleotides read TGTGCCAGCAGTGAGGGGAGCCCGGGCGCTTTCTTT.